Each of the 30 T cell receptor beta chains below was sequenced from the same sample in a study of OX40 agonist ivuxolimab in advanced cancers. The library was built by means of the immunoSEQ multiplex PCR assay. TCRdb carries this immuneACCESS record with in-frame sequences only. Its versions omit some clonotypes, under half of them owing to an unresolved V gene in the studies checked, with the rest unexplained. Within this sample are tens of thousands of clones, with roughly 76% of them counted one time only. The ten most abundant clones make up roughly 15% of the sample. This specimen was CD4+ or CD8+ T cells sorted from blood, taken in a trial of the OX40 agonist ivuxolimab. The origin of the receptors is an adult with an advanced solid tumor such as melanoma, head and neck, liver or kidney cancer.

The V and J genes are TRBV7-9 and TRBJ2-1; D may be TRBD1 (5 bases). This CDR3 region has 14 residues. Trimming left V 5 bases short and J 7 bases short, with 15 bases between. The germline gives CDR1 SEHNR, CDR2 FQNEAQ (reference sequence). CDR3: CASSPTQGRNEQFF. CDR3 in DNA: TGTGCCAGCAGCCCCACGCAGGGTCGGAATGAGCAGTTCTTC.

The chain uses TRBV7-3 and TRBJ1-6; D gene uncertain. V shed 5 bases and J shed 7 bases, with 6 bases lying between them. The CDR3 length is 12 residues. Germline assignment: CDR1 SGHTA and CDR2 FQGTGA. DNA for the CDR3: TGTGCCAGCAGCCCGGGGAATTCACCCCTCCACTTT. Translated: CASSPGNSPLHF.

This chain links TRBV19 with TRBJ1-5; D not resolved. The CDR3 spans 17 residues. The V gene's germline CDR1 is LNHDA and CDR2 SQIVND (reference sequence). V was clipped by 0 bases and J by 1 base, with 13 bases between them. CDR3 loop: CASSIDEWSSSNQPQHF. For the CDR3, the DNA is TGTGCCAGTAGTATAGATGAGTGGTCTTCCAGCAATCAGCCCCAGCATTTT.

The V and J genes are TRBV7-9 and TRBJ2-7, with unresolved D. V lost 3 bases and J lost 0, with 15 bases in between. The CDR3 contains 16 residues. Germline CDR1 is SEHNR and CDR2 is FQNEAQ (reference sequence). The CDR3 loop is CASSFSPTTASYEQYF. The CDR3 DNA follows: TGTGCCAGCAGCTTTTCTCCAACGACGGCCTCCTACGAGCAGTACTTC.

This clone came up once. This chain connects TRBV29-1 to TRBJ1-1; perhaps TRBD1 as D (5 bases). Germline CDR1 reads SQVTM; CDR2 reads ANQGSEA. The germline V and J ends were trimmed by 5 bases and 0 bases, with 10 bases remaining between them. CDR3 length: 13 residues. The CDR3 DNA sequence: TGCAGCGTTCCCGGGACGGTGAACACTGAAGCTTTCTTT. Protein: CSVPGTVNTEAFF.

The V and J genes are TRBV7-5 and TRBJ2-6; the DNA was not compared with TRBD1, the D call given in the table. TRBV7-5 counts as a pseudogene. CDR3 size: 17 residues. CDR3: CARMQFCRQSRANVLTF. The CDR3 DNA sequence: TGTGCCAGAATGCAGTTCTGTAGACAAAGTCGGGCCAACGTCCTGACTTTC.

This chain joins TRBV4-3 and TRBJ1-2; possible D gene TRBD1, 6 bases. This CDR3 region has 14 residues. V lost 4 bases and J lost 3, with 12 bases in between. Looked up from germline, CDR1 is LGHNA and CDR2 is YSLEER. CDR3 nucleotide sequence: TGCGCCAGCAGCCCTGAAGAGGGGGACTATGGCTACACCTTC. Its protein product is CASSPEEGDYGYTF.

The V call is TRBV2, the J call TRBJ2-7; maybe TRBD2 (5 bases). Germline assignment: CDR1 SNHLY and CDR2 FYNNEI. This CDR3 is 13 amino acids long. The germline V and J ends were trimmed by 6 bases and 5 bases, with 14 bases remaining between them. The CDR3: CASRGWAGDEQYF. The CDR3, as DNA: TGTGCCAGCAGGGGATGGGCCGGGGACGAGCAGTACTTC.

A single count supports this clone. The chain employs TRBV9 and TRBJ2-1; TRBD2 agrees at 8 bases. This CDR3 spans 16 amino acids. Germline V gene sequence: CDR1 SGDLS, CDR2 YYNGEE. J lost 2 bases, V lost 3 bases, and 7 bases had no gene match. CDR3 region: CASSALLAGTYNEQFF. In nucleotides, the CDR3 is TGTGCCAGCAGCGCCCTTTTAGCGGGGACCTACAATGAGCAGTTCTTC.

The chain couples TRBV2 to TRBJ1-3; D not resolved. V was pared by 2 bases and J by 2 bases, with 7 bases between. The CDR3 is 14 amino acids. Germline V lookup: CDR1 SNHLY, CDR2 FYNNEI. The CDR3 nucleotides are TGTGCCAGCAGTGAAATCGGGGCTGGAAACACCATATATTTT. It translates to CASSEIGAGNTIYF. The variable domain in full, with the rest retrieved from reference TRBV2 and TRBJ1-3, is EPEVTQTPSHQVTQMGQEVILRCVPISNHLYFYWYRQILGQKVEFLVSFYNNEISEKSEIFDDQFSVERPDGSNFTLKIRSTKLEDSAMYFCASSEIGAGNTIYFGEGSWLTVV.

This clone was counted only a few times. The CDR3 DNA sequence: TGTGCCAGTATGACGGGGACTTATCAGCCCCAGCATTTT. Its protein is CASMTGTYQPQHF. The chain combines TRBV19 with TRBJ1-5, with D possibly TRBD1 on 5 matching bases. CDR1 and CDR2 (germline): LNHDA, SQIVND (reference sequence). The CDR3 sequence is 13 residues long. Deletions cut 7 bases from V and 5 bases from J, with 12 bases between.

This rearrangement joins TRBV10-3 to TRBJ1-3, with D maybe TRBD1 (5 bases). CDR1 ENHRY and CDR2 SYGVKD come from the germline V gene. The CDR3 runs 14 residues. With 4 bases removed from V and 6 bases from J, the gap between germline ends came to 13 bases. This CDR3 reads CAISGAGRANTIYF. CDR3 DNA: TGTGCCATCAGTGGGGCAGGCAGGGCAAACACCATATATTTT.

This clone was seen just once. The V and J genes are TRBV7-9 and TRBJ1-3, with D perhaps TRBD1 (6 bases). The V end lost 6 bases, the J end lost 2 bases, and 14 bases lay between the germline ends. Germline values: CDR1 SEHNR, CDR2 FQNEAQ (reference sequence). This CDR3 is built from 15 residues. CDR3 residues: CASRDSEIPGNTIYF. CDR3 nucleotide sequence: TGTGCCAGCAGGGACAGCGAGATTCCTGGAAACACCATATATTTT. Together with reference TRBV7-9 and TRBJ1-3, the CDR3 gives the full variable domain: DTGVSQNPRHKITKRGQNVTFRCDPISEHNRLYWYRQTLGQGPEFLTYFQNEAQLEKSRLLSDRFSAERPKGSFSTLEIQRTEQGDSAMYLCASRDSEIPGNTIYFGEGSWLTVV.

V is TRBV13 and J is TRBJ2-1; perhaps TRBD2 as D (5 bases). The CDR3 runs 15 residues. Germline V gives CDR1 PRHDT, CDR2 FYEKMQ (reference sequence). V dropped 1 base and J dropped 5 bases, with 12 bases sitting between them. Written as DNA, the CDR3 is TGTGCCAGCAGCTTAGCAGGAGGTGGCCACAATGAGCAGTTCTTC. Protein sequence: CASSLAGGGHNEQFF.

This clone was detected only a few times. The gene calls are TRBV27 and TRBJ2-2; a weak D match, TRBD2 (7 bases). The CDR3 is 13 residues long. The germline V and J ends were trimmed by 8 bases and 5 bases, with 12 bases remaining between them. Germline values: CDR1 MNHEY, CDR2 SMNVEV (reference sequence). The DNA for the CDR3 is TGTGCCAGCGGGGGGGGCAGGACCGGGGAGCTGTTTTTT. Translation gives CASGGGRTGELFF.

The chain has TRBV4-2 and TRBJ1-1, with TRBD1 as a possible D gene (6 bases). CDR3 length: 15 amino acids. V was trimmed by 0 bases and J by 4 bases, leaving 12 bases between them. From germline, CDR1 is LGHNA and CDR2 YNFKEQ. The CDR3, as DNA: TGTGCCAGCAGCCAAGATGGCAGGGGTGTCACTGAAGCTTTCTTT. Translating gives CASSQDGRGVTEAFF.

CDR3 in DNA: TGTGCCAGCAGTCCATCCCTCTCTGGAAACACCATATATTTT. Translating it yields CASSPSLSGNTIYF. The rearrangement joins TRBV27 to TRBJ1-3; no definite D call. V gave up 5 bases and J gave up 0 bases, with 8 bases separating them. CDR1 MNHEY and CDR2 SMNVEV come from the germline V gene (reference sequence). This CDR3 region has 14 residues.

This clone was observed a handful of times. The V gene is TRBV21-1, the J gene TRBJ2-7; the D call of TRBD1 is as the table states it, not checked on the DNA. TRBV21-1 is assigned pseudogene status. This CDR3 has 17 residues. The CDR3 protein is CASSKADGPLFPYEQYF. The DNA for the CDR3 is TGTGCCAGCAGCAAAGCGGATGGGCCCCTCTTTCCCTACGAGCAGTACTTC.

There are a few counts of this clone. J is TRBJ2-1 and V is TRBV27, with D perhaps assigned TRBD1 or TRBD2 (5 bases each). Looked up from germline, CDR1 is MNHEY and CDR2 is SMNVEV (reference sequence). V lost 5 bases to trimming and J lost 7 bases, with 24 bases between them. This CDR3 is 17 amino acids long. DNA for the CDR3: TGTGCCAGCAGTCCGCGCGGTAGATACAGGAGGCGGAATGAGCAGTTCTTC. This codes for CASSPRGRYRRRNEQFF.

The genes are TRBV4-3 and TRBJ2-1; tentatively, D is TRBD1 (6 bases). The CDR3 covers 13 residues. V was clipped by 2 bases and J by 15 bases, with 17 bases between them. Germline CDR1 is LGHNA and CDR2 is YSLEER. The DNA of the CDR3 is TGCGCCAGCAGCCAATGGACAGACGACACGCGGTTCTTC. This gives the protein CASSQWTDDTRFF.

This chain connects TRBV4-3 to TRBJ2-1; no clear D gene. Trimming took off 1 base at V and 0 bases at J, with 13 bases between the two ends. The length of the CDR3 is 17 residues. CDR1 is LGHNA and CDR2 is YSLEER in the germline V gene. CDR3 bases: TGCGCCAGCAGCCAAGGTCTCGCAGGTAGCTCCTACAATGAGCAGTTCTTC. Translating it yields CASSQGLAGSSYNEQFF.

The chain employs TRBV7-6 and TRBJ2-3; 9 bases align to TRBD2. The ends lost 10 bases at V and 8 bases at J; junction bases unmatched: 16. Germline V gene data show CDR1 as SGHVS and CDR2 as FNYEAQ. This CDR3 is 15 amino acids long. The DNA of the CDR3 is TGTGCCACCGCAACCCCCGCGGGGGGGCCCGGTACGCAGTATTTT. This gives the protein CATATPAGGPGTQYF.

The chain combines TRBV27 with TRBJ2-6; D ambiguous. V was clipped by 5 bases and J by 0 bases, with 5 bases between them. This CDR3 is 14 amino acids long. Germline CDR1 MNHEY, CDR2 SMNVEV (reference sequence). The CDR3 DNA is TGTGCCAGCAGTCCCCACTCTGGGGCCAACGTCCTGACTTTC. As protein: CASSPHSGANVLTF.

V gene TRBV21-1 combines with J gene TRBJ2-6; the tabulated D call, TRBD1, remains unverified against the DNA. TRBV21-1 is a recognized pseudogene. The CDR3 covers 18 residues. This chain's CDR3 is CASSAPGQRVSGANVLTF. The CDR3 nucleotides read TGTGCCAGCAGCGCCCCGGGACAGCGCGTCTCTGGGGCCAACGTCCTGACTTTC.

This chain connects TRBV2 to TRBJ1-4, with TRBD1 matching 7 bases. With 1 base clipped from V and 0 bases from J, the junction kept 5 bases outside the gene matches. From germline, CDR1 is SNHLY and CDR2 FYNNEI. The CDR3 consists of 17 residues. In DNA form, the CDR3 reads TGTGCCAGCAGTGAAGGGGACAGTACTACAACTAATGAAAAACTGTTTTTT. Translating it yields CASSEGDSTTTNEKLFF.

This clone was counted once. The V gene is TRBV9, the J gene TRBJ2-3, with 14 bases that match TRBD2. V trimming: 2 bases; J trimming: 2 bases; junction bases outside the gene matches: 4. The length of the CDR3 is 17 residues. Germline values: CDR1 SGDLS, CDR2 YYNGEE. CDR3 nucleotide sequence: TGTGCCAGCAGCGTGACTAGCGGGGGGGTCTACACAGATACGCAGTATTTT. Encoded protein: CASSVTSGGVYTDTQYF.

The chain has TRBV4-3 and TRBJ1-5; D is unclear. The ends were cut back, 1 base at V and 1 base at J, with 8 bases in the middle. Per germline, CDR1 LGHNA and CDR2 YSLEER. The length of the CDR3 is 15 residues. CDR3 bases: TGCGCCAGCAGCCAAGGGGCCGGCAGCAATCAGCCCCAGCATTTT. It translates to CASSQGAGSNQPQHF.

The V call is TRBV6-4, the J call TRBJ1-1; perhaps TRBD1 as D (5 bases). The germline V gene encodes CDR1 MRHNA and CDR2 SNTAGT. The CDR3 consists of 14 residues. V lost 5 bases and J 7 bases, leaving 17 bases between the germline ends. CDR3: CASSYNGQLHEAFF. The CDR3 region has the DNA TGTGCCAGCAGTTACAACGGACAACTACATGAAGCTTTCTTT.

The sample holds a few counts of this clone. This sequence joins TRBV2 and TRBJ2-5, with 10 bases identical to TRBD2. Germline CDR1 and CDR2: SNHLY and FYNNEI. This CDR3 has 17 amino acids. V lost 6 bases to trimming and J lost 5 bases; unmatched junction nucleotides: 15. DNA for the CDR3: TGTGCCAGCAGCCACCCTGATCTGAGCGGGGGGGAGGAGACCCAGTACTTC. Translated, it gives CASSHPDLSGGEETQYF.

This clone was observed a handful of times. The rearrangement joins TRBV10-3 to TRBJ1-1; tentatively, D is TRBD1 (5 bases). CDR1 and CDR2 (germline): ENHRY, SYGVKD. This CDR3 contains 18 residues. Trimming shortened V by 0 bases and J by 0 bases, and 17 bases separated the two germline ends. CDR3 sequence reads: CAISESVRESGLNTEAFF. The DNA for the CDR3 is TGTGCCATCAGTGAGTCAGTCAGGGAGTCGGGCTTGAACACTGAAGCTTTCTTT.